This T cell receptor beta chain was obtained from a study of technical replicates of blood from several donors. The assay was immunoSEQ multiplex PCR, and TCRdb's table has in-frame clones only and misses some. The table includes roughly 97,000 clones, approximately 96% detected once. This CDR3 is 15 amino acids long. V lost 4 bases and J 1 base, leaving 14 bases between the germline ends. CDR1 is KGHSH, CDR2 LQKENI, per germline. This TCR came from a human donor in good health. The chain carries TRBV18 and TRBJ2-7; a weak D match, TRBD1 (6 bases). Sequenced material: T cells isolated from PBMCs. The CDR3 reads CASSRTADNSYEQYF. For the CDR3, the DNA is TGTGCCAGCTCACGGACAGCTGATAATTCCTACGAGCAGTACTTC.